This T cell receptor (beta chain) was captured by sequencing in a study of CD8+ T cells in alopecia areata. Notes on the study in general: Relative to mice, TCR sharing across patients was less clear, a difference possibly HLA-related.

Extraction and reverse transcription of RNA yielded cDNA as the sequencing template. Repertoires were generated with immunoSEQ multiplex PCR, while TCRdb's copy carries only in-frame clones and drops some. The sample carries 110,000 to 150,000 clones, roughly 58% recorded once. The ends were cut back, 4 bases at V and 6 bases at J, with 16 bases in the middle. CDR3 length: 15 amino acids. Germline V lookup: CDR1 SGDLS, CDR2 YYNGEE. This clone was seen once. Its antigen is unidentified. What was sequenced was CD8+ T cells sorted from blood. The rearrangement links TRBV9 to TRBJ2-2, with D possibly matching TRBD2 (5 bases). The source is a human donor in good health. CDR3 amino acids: CASSQEAEPAGELFF. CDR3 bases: TGTGCCAGCAGCCAGGAGGCCGAACCCGCCGGGGAGCTGTTTTTT.